This T cell receptor beta chain was obtained from a study of T cells in Graves' hyperthyroidism and ophthalmopathy. This CDR3 is built from 14 residues. Trimming cost V 6 bases and J 0 bases, with 11 bases left between them. The germline CDR1 and CDR2 sequences are SQVTM and ANQGSEA. Hyperthyroidism patients were newly diagnosed, had disease duration under 2 months, and were aged 18 to 65 years. Based on clinical symptoms, serum thyroxine and TRAb, thyroid ultrasound and orbital computed tomography, diagnoses were reached. Researchers amplified the TCR beta CDR3 regions from RNA transcripts. Initially, a first-round RT-PCR of the TCR CDR3 employed the HTBI primer set. TCRdb reanalysed the multiplex PCR reads using MiXCR and keeps one entry per CDR3 protein. The data hold 350,000 to 400,000 distinct CDR3 sequences, with 15% observed a single time.

The rearrangement links TRBV29-1 to TRBJ1-4; D gene ambiguous. This TCR came from a woman aged 25 to 45 with Graves' hyperthyroidism. The sample consisted of blood. The CDR3 spells CSVQPGSTNEKLFF. CDR3 DNA sequence: TGCAGCGTACAACCGGGATCAACTAATGAAAAACTGTTTTTT.